Listed here are 29 T cell receptor beta chains from one sample, sequenced in a study of blood T cell repertoires in COVID-19. Sequencing was performed with immunoSEQ multiplex PCR; in TCRdb, only in-frame clones are kept and a portion is missing. Altogether 100,000 to 120,000 clones are present, about 80% being singletons, with the ten largest covering under 9.5%. Source material: peripheral blood. Every receptor here comes from a middle-aged woman with acute or convalescent COVID-19.

This clone was detected once. The J gene is TRBJ1-5, the V gene TRBV6-2 or TRBV6-3; weak D call: TRBD1 (5 bases). V lost 2 bases and J 0 bases, leaving 5 bases between the germline ends. This CDR3 contains 14 residues. Per germline, CDR1 MNHEY and CDR2 SVGEGT. The CDR3, as DNA: TGTGCCAGCAGTTACGGACATAGCAATCAGCCCCAGCATTTT. This encodes CASSYGHSNQPQHF.

This chain uses TRBV18 with TRBJ2-6, with 9 bases identical to TRBD1. CDR1 is KGHSH and CDR2 is LQKENI in the germline V gene. The CDR3 is 13 amino acids. J was trimmed by 12 bases and V by 6 bases; bases with no gene match: 6. CDR3 bases: TGTGCCAGCTCGGAGGGACAGGGAGGCGTCCTGACTTTC. Protein sequence: CASSEGQGGVLTF.

V gene TRBV15 combines with J gene TRBJ1-1, with 11 nucleotides matching TRBD1. Trimming at V came to 3 bases and at J to 7 bases, leaving 19 bases not matched to a gene. The CDR3 totals 19 residues. Germline lookup yields CDR1 LNHNV and CDR2 YYDKDF (reference sequence). This CDR3 is CATSSVNTDRGQFFFEAFF. CDR3 DNA sequence: TGTGCCACCAGCAGTGTAAACACGGACAGGGGGCAATTCTTTTTTGAAGCTTTCTTT.

The chain is built from TRBV7-9 and TRBJ1-2; D is uncertain. This CDR3 has 14 amino acids. CDR1 and CDR2 from the germline V gene are SEHNR and FQNEAQ (reference sequence). With 5 bases removed from V and 1 base from J, the gap between germline ends came to 11 bases. The chain's CDR3 is CASSPGPYNYGYTF. The CDR3 region has the DNA TGTGCCAGCAGCCCTGGGCCGTATAACTATGGCTACACCTTC.

This chain links TRBV7-2 with TRBJ2-3; D call uncertain. The CDR3 spans 13 residues. CDR1 and CDR2 (germline): SGHTA, FQGNSA. V lost 0 bases and J 6 bases, leaving 7 bases between the germline ends. CDR3 nucleotide sequence: TGTGCCAGCAGCTTAGCCCTCTTCGATACGCAGTATTTT. Encoded protein: CASSLALFDTQYF.

This clone has a single count. The chain is built from TRBV10-3 and TRBJ2-1; D is possibly TRBD2 (5 bases). V lost 3 bases and J lost 6, with 6 bases in between. Germline V gene sequence: CDR1 ENHRY, CDR2 SYGVKD. This CDR3 has 12 amino acids. Here the CDR3 reads CAISDRGNEQFF. CDR3 nucleotide sequence: TGTGCCATCAGTGACCGGGGCAATGAGCAGTTCTTC.

This clone was seen just once. J is TRBJ1-2 and V is TRBV3-1 (or the pseudogene TRBV3-2); tentative D call: TRBD1 (5 bases). Trimming took 2 bases from V and 8 from J, leaving 15 bases between them. Germline loops: CDR1 LGHDT, CDR2 YNNKEL (reference sequence). The CDR3 consists of 14 residues. The CDR3 loop is CASSQSSGFHGYTF. The CDR3 coding sequence is TGTGCCAGCAGCCAATCGTCAGGGTTTCACGGCTACACCTTC.

This chain connects TRBV5-6 to TRBJ1-6; TRBD1 matches at 8 bases. V shed 1 base, J shed 7 bases, and the junction held 4 bases outside the gene matches. CDR3 length: 15 amino acids. Germline values: CDR1 SGHDT, CDR2 YYEEEE. Here the CDR3 DNA reads TGTGCCAGCAGCTTGTTCAGGACAGGGAATTCACCCCTCCACTTT. Translated, it gives CASSLFRTGNSPLHF. The full variable domain, with the rest looked up from reference TRBV5-6 and TRBJ1-6, is DAGVTQSPTHLIKTRGQQVTLRCSPKSGHDTVSWYQQALGQGPQFIFQYYEEEERQRGNFPDRFSGHQFPNYSSELNVNALLLGDSALYLCASSLFRTGNSPLHFGNGTRLTVT.

This clone was recorded once. The CDR3 DNA is TGTGCCAGCAGTGCACTAGCGGGATACACCGGGGAGCTGTTTTTT. This gives the protein CASSALAGYTGELFF. The chain uses TRBV6-2 or TRBV6-3 and TRBJ2-2; 10 bases fit TRBD2. The V gene end was trimmed by 5 bases and the J gene end by 3 bases; junction bases not matched to a gene: 3. The CDR3 extends over 15 amino acids. Germline CDR1 and CDR2: MNHEY and SVGEGT.

The genes are TRBV27 and TRBJ1-3, with 9 bases lining up with TRBD1. Trimming at V came to 3 bases and at J to 0 bases, leaving 6 bases not matched to a gene. Germline CDR1 and CDR2: MNHEY and SMNVEV (reference sequence). This CDR3 spans 17 amino acids. The CDR3 here is CASSFKGQGGSGNTIYF. As DNA, the CDR3 is TGTGCCAGCAGTTTTAAGGGACAGGGAGGCTCTGGAAACACCATATATTTT.

V gene TRBV30 combines with J gene TRBJ1-3, with unresolved D. Trimming cost V 3 bases and J 0 bases, with 9 bases left between them. The V gene's germline CDR1 is GTSNPN and CDR2 SVGIG (reference sequence). The CDR3 runs 14 residues. This CDR3 reads CAWSLGNSGNTIYF. The CDR3 nucleotides are TGTGCCTGGAGCCTGGGCAACTCTGGAAACACCATATATTTT.

The CDR3 is CASTIPQGAKGYTF. DNA for the CDR3: TGTGCCAGCACCATCCCACAGGGGGCGAAGGGCTACACCTTC. The chain couples TRBV28 to TRBJ1-2, with 9 bases matching TRBD1. Trimming took 7 bases from V and 8 from J; bases not matched to a gene: 11. CDR1 and CDR2 from the germline V gene are MDHEN and SYDVKM. The CDR3 loop spans 14 amino acids.

V is TRBV19 and J is TRBJ1-1; a possible D gene is TRBD1 (5 bases). V was trimmed by 8 bases and J by 0 bases, leaving 7 bases between them. Germline V gene sequence: CDR1 LNHDA, CDR2 SQIVND (reference sequence). The CDR3 runs 12 residues. The CDR3 sequence: CASGALNTEAFF. In DNA form, the CDR3 reads TGTGCCAGTGGGGCCCTGAACACTGAAGCTTTCTTT.

The V and J genes are TRBV24-1 and TRBJ2-6; 8 bases align to TRBD1. The CDR3 contains 19 residues. Trimming removed 7 bases from V and 0 bases from J; junction bases left unmatched: 13. Germline assignment: CDR1 KGHDR and CDR2 SFDVKD. The CDR3 here is CATRTRWTGRDSGANVLTF. CDR3 nucleotides: TGTGCCACCAGGACCCGATGGACAGGGAGAGACTCTGGGGCCAACGTCCTGACTTTC.

The rearrangement links TRBV19 to TRBJ1-2; 7 positions match TRBD1. Trimming cost V 5 bases and J 8 bases; bases outside gene matches: 11. The CDR3 runs 14 residues. Germline values: CDR1 LNHDA, CDR2 SQIVND (reference sequence). The CDR3 DNA is TGTGCCAGTAGTGCGCAACACGGGACAGACGGCTACACCTTC. Protein sequence: CASSAQHGTDGYTF.

The chain has TRBV3-1 (or the pseudogene TRBV3-2) and TRBJ1-2; the match to TRBD1 covers 7 bases. Unmatched junction bases numbered 0, after V lost 0 bases and J lost 5 bases. CDR1 is LGHDT and CDR2 is YNNKEL in the germline V gene (reference sequence). CDR3 length equals 13 residues. CDR3 region: CASSQETGYGYTF. The CDR3 nucleotides read TGTGCCAGCAGCCAAGAGACAGGGTATGGCTACACCTTC.

The chain recombines TRBV6-5 with TRBJ1-2, with 9 positions matching TRBD1. CDR1 MNHEY and CDR2 SVGAGI come from the germline V gene. V lost 4 bases to trimming and J lost 8 bases; unmatched junction nucleotides: 8. The CDR3 extends over 14 amino acids. The CDR3 spells CASSWGQGVRGYTF. The CDR3 DNA sequence: TGTGCCAGCAGTTGGGGACAGGGTGTGAGAGGCTACACCTTC.

This sequence joins TRBV19 and TRBJ1-1; D is possibly TRBD1 (5 bases). The CDR3 length is 13 residues. V was cut by 4 bases and J by 0 bases, with 6 bases left in between. Germline values: CDR1 LNHDA, CDR2 SQIVND (reference sequence). The CDR3 protein is CASSTTVNTEAFF. The DNA of the CDR3 is TGTGCCAGTAGTACGACAGTGAACACTGAAGCTTTCTTT.

The chain is built from TRBV7-2 and TRBJ1-1; D gene uncertain. V lost 1 base and J lost 8, with 14 bases in between. This CDR3 comprises 14 residues. Per the germline V gene, CDR1 is SGHTA and CDR2 is FQGNSA. The CDR3, as DNA: TGTGCCAGCAGCTTAGAATATTTGGGCAGAGAAGCTTTCTTT. It specifies CASSLEYLGREAFF.

The chain has TRBV3-1 (or the pseudogene TRBV3-2) and TRBJ2-2, with 9 bases that match TRBD1. V was pared by 8 bases and J by 5 bases, with 3 bases of the junction left unmatched. This CDR3 spans 13 amino acids. Germline V lookup: CDR1 LGHDT, CDR2 YNNKEL (reference sequence). CDR3 loop: CASGGQGTGELFF. In nucleotides, the CDR3 is TGTGCCAGCGGCGGACAGGGGACCGGGGAGCTGTTTTTT.

The genes are TRBV6-2 or TRBV6-3 and TRBJ1-1; the D gene is possibly TRBD1 (5 bases). The germline gives CDR1 MNHEY, CDR2 SVGEGT. This CDR3 has 15 amino acids. Trimming took 0 bases from V and 0 from J, leaving 8 bases between them. This chain's CDR3 is CASSYSRTLNTEAFF. The CDR3 DNA sequence: TGTGCCAGCAGTTACTCGAGGACATTGAACACTGAAGCTTTCTTT.

In DNA, the CDR3 is TGTGCCAGCAGTCAAACCCAGGGGGCTGGCTATGGCTACACCTTC. This gives the protein CASSQTQGAGYGYTF. The rearrangement joins TRBV9 to TRBJ1-2, with TRBD1 matching 8 bases. J gave up 4 bases and V 5 bases, and 10 bases lay outside the gene matches. The CDR3 has 15 amino acids. Germline loops: CDR1 SGDLS, CDR2 YYNGEE.

The rearrangement uses TRBV7-6 and TRBJ2-2, with 7 bases that match TRBD1. V was clipped by 4 bases and J by 3 bases; unmatched bases: 5. Per the germline V gene, CDR1 is SGHVS and CDR2 is FNYEAQ. The CDR3 sequence is 15 residues long. The CDR3 nucleotides are TGTGCCAGCAGCTCGACCGGGACAGACACCGGGGAGCTGTTTTTT. Protein: CASSSTGTDTGELFF.

This clone was found once. The rearrangement uses TRBV15 and TRBJ1-1, with TRBD1 identical over 7 bases. From germline, CDR1 is LNHNV and CDR2 YYDKDF (reference sequence). V trimming: 1 base; J trimming: 1 base; junction bases outside the gene matches: 3. The CDR3 has 15 residues. The CDR3 region is CATSRGAGGNTEAFF. The CDR3 nucleotides read TGTGCCACCAGCAGAGGGGCAGGGGGGAACACTGAAGCTTTCTTT.

The CDR3 DNA is TGTGCCAGCAGCTCGACAGTGAACACTGAAGCTTTCTTT. Protein product: CASSSTVNTEAFF. This chain connects TRBV12-3 or TRBV12-4 to TRBJ1-1; tentatively, D is TRBD1 (5 bases). The CDR3 totals 13 residues. Trimming left V 6 bases short and J 0 bases short, with 8 bases between.

This clone was seen only once. The chain links TRBV19 to TRBJ2-2; possible D gene TRBD2, 7 bases. The V gene lost 10 bases and the J gene lost 5 bases, with 17 bases spanning the gap. The CDR3 totals 14 residues. Per germline, CDR1 LNHDA and CDR2 SQIVND (reference sequence). CDR3 protein: CATRRGGGTGELFF. The CDR3 DNA sequence: TGTGCCACCCGCAGAGGGGGGGGGACCGGGGAGCTGTTTTTT.

The gene calls are TRBV7-8 and TRBJ1-4; a possible D gene is TRBD1 (5 bases). From germline, CDR1 is SGHVS and CDR2 FQNEAQ. V was cut by 1 base and J by 4 bases, with 7 bases left in between. This CDR3 comprises 14 residues. CDR3 coding DNA: TGTGCCAGCAGCTTAGACAGGCATAATGAAAAACTGTTTTTT. It yields the protein CASSLDRHNEKLFF.

The J gene is TRBJ1-2, the V gene TRBV6-5, with D perhaps matching TRBD1 (6 bases). V was clipped by 6 bases and J by 5 bases, with 16 bases between them. The CDR3 runs to 14 residues. Germline V gene sequence: CDR1 MNHEY, CDR2 SVGAGI. The CDR3 loop reads CASRSRTDVYGYTF. Here the CDR3 DNA reads TGTGCCAGCAGATCCCGGACAGACGTATATGGCTACACCTTC.

The chain combines TRBV7-9 with TRBJ1-4, with a possible D match to TRBD1 (5 bases). Trimming took 8 bases from V and 4 from J, leaving 17 bases between them. Germline V CDR1 and CDR2: SEHNR, FQNEAQ (reference sequence). This CDR3 has 15 amino acids. The CDR3 sequence: CASVREGASNEKLFF. As DNA, the CDR3 is TGTGCCAGCGTCAGGGAAGGGGCGAGTAATGAAAAACTGTTTTTT.